The sequence of this TCR beta chain was determined in a study of spatial heterogeneity in lung cancer. Across the whole study: Fewer alpha-chain than beta-chain sequences were consistently detected.

Time point specified: sample taken at primary tumor resection. The study sequenced unsorted whole RNA from tumor, nontumor lung or frozen PBMC. From the 5' RACE reads, TCRdb called clonotypes with MiXCR, one entry per CDR3 protein. This sample carries 2,000 or so distinct CDR3 sequences, more than 15% of them seen once, and the ten largest clones take around 28%. Relative to its sample, this clonotype is medium-sized (0.01 to 0.1%). CDR1 MNHEY and CDR2 SVGEGT come from the germline V gene. V lost 2 bases, J lost 12 bases, and 11 bases lay in between. This CDR3 has 13 amino acids. The rearrangement links TRBV6-2 or TRBV6-3 to TRBJ1-6; D is unresolved. This specimen consisted of normal lung tissue next to the tumor, obtained at surgery. The receptor was isolated from a male donor with early-stage non-small cell lung cancer. CDR3 nucleotide sequence: TGTGCCAGCAGTTACACGGGCAGAGAACCCCTCCACTTT. Translating gives CASSYTGREPLHF.